These T cell receptor beta chains were read from a single sample in a study of T cell responses to AZD1222 COVID-19 vaccine. TCRdb's copy holds only in-frame clones and misses some; the assay was immunoSEQ multiplex PCR. The sample lists over 150,000 clones, 75% to 90% seen once, with about 6% in the top ten. This sample comprised peripheral blood, obtained on day 0 of AZD1222 vaccination. These receptors all stem from an adult in good health. Each CDR3 is given without its conserved first and last residue. Each record gives: CDR3 protein, V gene.

CDR3: ASSFAGDQPQH
V: TRBV27

CDR3: ASSQEQQVVGNTIY
V: TRBV4-1

CDR3: ATSDTFNRAGDLFNEQF
V: TRBV24-1

CDR3: ASSLWRGSYEQY
V: TRBV5-5

CDR3: ASSIFGYNEQF
V: TRBV19

CDR3: ASSPRGTGGTYEQY
V: TRBV18

CDR3: ASSSGGGARETQY
V: TRBV7-6

CDR3: ASSSITGAQETQY
V: TRBV27

CDR3: ASRNRGLVWEQY
V: TRBV5-6

CDR3: ASSQADSMNEQF
V: TRBV3-1/TRBV3-2

CDR3: ASSISPESTSTDTQY
V: TRBV19

CDR3: ASSQGTGATPYEQY
V: TRBV7-7

CDR3: ASRLAGGPYEQY
V: TRBV19

CDR3: ASSRTGTSGSDEQF
V: TRBV19

CDR3: ASRTSEGPGELF
V: TRBV6-5

CDR3: ASSDAGTGVNEQF
V: TRBV9

CDR3: ASSETARETQY
V: TRBV2

CDR3: ASSLIPLAGPTDTQY
V: TRBV27

CDR3: ASTPTAINEKLF
V: TRBV27

CDR3: ASSQDEGNLH
V: TRBV3-1/TRBV3-2

CDR3: ASNLSGGQGNSGGYT
V: TRBV28

CDR3: ASSYGGLNQPQH
V: TRBV6-5

CDR3: ARLTTGPDQPQH
V: TRBV27

CDR3: ASSPGGGQETQY
V: TRBV5-1

CDR3: ASSGQLNQPQH
V: TRBV12-3/TRBV12-4

CDR3: ASSPTDRNTEAF
V: TRBV5-6

CDR3: ASSGALIGEQY
V: TRBV9

CDR3: AGGTGSNQPQH
V: TRBV19

CDR3: ASSYLQGLLETQY
V: TRBV7-9

CDR3: ASSLSAGLGLNTQY
V: TRBV6-4

CDR3: ASSQDYGGLADYLSGANVLT
V: TRBV14

CDR3: ASKVAGVGNEKLF
V: TRBV5-1

CDR3: ASGVAGGDSDTQY
V: TRBV5-1

CDR3: ASSLGFGLSTDTQY
V: TRBV27

CDR3: ASSPDQGSSYEQY
V: TRBV18

CDR3: ASSYLCMDRVRTYEQY
V: TRBV6-7

CDR3: ASSVRQGAYEQY
V: TRBV18

CDR3: ASSGRGERH
V: TRBV2

CDR3: ASSYGQSAYEQY
V: TRBV5-1

CDR3: ARPAGTLLRDTQY
V: TRBV27

CDR3: ASSLGVAGAYSNQPQH
V: TRBV7-9

CDR3: ASIRRTAANYGYT
V: TRBV6-5

CDR3: ASSVDTKNTEAF
V: TRBV9

CDR3: ASSKEGHPPNTEAF
V: TRBV21-1

CDR3: ASQITTANTEAF
V: TRBV6-5

CDR3: ASSLGQLSATQH
V: TRBV7-9

CDR3: ASSFYTGYEQY
V: TRBV28

CDR3: ASSYSNLNTEAF
V: TRBV6-2/TRBV6-3

CDR3: ASSLEGGLRYEQY
V: TRBV28

CDR3: ASQTGSSGANVLT
V: TRBV6-4

CDR3: ASSQALRDGYT
V: TRBV3-1/TRBV3-2

CDR3: ASSESRGAGETQY
V: TRBV10-1

CDR3: ASSYYGTTQETQY
V: TRBV6-2/TRBV6-3

CDR3: ASSYGRGLRNQPQH
V: TRBV6-5

CDR3: ASSYTGANEKLF
V: TRBV9

CDR3: ASSRQGADEAF
V: TRBV28

CDR3: ATSRAGQGRSLDYGYT
V: TRBV15

CDR3: ASSERDGESNVLT
V: TRBV6-4